This TCR beta chain was recorded in a study of T cells in Graves' hyperthyroidism and ophthalmopathy. TCR beta CDR3 regions were amplified from RNA. The HTBI primer set drove a first-round RT-PCR of the TCR CDR3. TCRdb re-called the multiplex PCR reads through MiXCR, storing one row per CDR3 protein. The data show 560,000 or so distinct CDR3 sequences, with more than 45% seen just once and roughly 8.2% held by the top ten. Trimming left V 8 bases short and J 6 bases short, with 17 bases between. Germline assignment: CDR1 MNHNS and CDR2 SASEGT. This CDR3 comprises 14 residues. The chain is built from TRBV6-1 and TRBJ1-5; perhaps TRBD1 as D (6 bases). Sequencing was done on a sample of peripheral blood or thyroid tissue (not recorded which). The receptor comes from a woman under 30 with Graves' hyperthyroidism. The CDR3 loop is CASRETGLGQPQHF. CDR3 coding DNA: TGTGCCAGCCGAGAAACAGGGTTGGGTCAGCCCCAGCATTTT.